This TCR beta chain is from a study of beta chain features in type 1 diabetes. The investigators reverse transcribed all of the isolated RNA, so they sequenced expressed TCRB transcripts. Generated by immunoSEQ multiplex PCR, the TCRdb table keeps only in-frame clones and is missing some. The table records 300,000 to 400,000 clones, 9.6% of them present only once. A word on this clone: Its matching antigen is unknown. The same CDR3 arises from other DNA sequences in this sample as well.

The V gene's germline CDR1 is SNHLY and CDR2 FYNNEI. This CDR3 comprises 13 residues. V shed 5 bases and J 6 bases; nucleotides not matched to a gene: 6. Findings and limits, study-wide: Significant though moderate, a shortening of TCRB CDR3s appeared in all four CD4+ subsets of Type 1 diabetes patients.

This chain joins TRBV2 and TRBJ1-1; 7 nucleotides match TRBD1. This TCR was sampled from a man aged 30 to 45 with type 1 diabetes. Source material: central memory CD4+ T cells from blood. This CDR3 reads CASSFNRGAEAFF. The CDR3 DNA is TGTGCCAGCAGTTTTAACAGGGGTGCTGAAGCTTTCTTT.